A selection of T cell receptor beta chains follows, all from one sample in a study of blood T cell repertoires in COVID-19. Only in-frame clones appear in the TCRdb table, and some are missing; sequencing was by immunoSEQ multiplex PCR. The profile shows 200,000 to 250,000 clones, 65% to 90% of them singletons. The material sequenced was peripheral blood. The receptor source for this set is a woman aged 70-85 years with COVID-19, enrolled during active disease. Both conserved end residues are part of each CDR3. D genes are given only for firm matches. Clone sizes are given selectively: once, few, many, or a class where the clone is expanded.

J,size,D,V,DNA,CDR3
TRBJ2-1,NA,NA,TRBV7-8,TGTGCCAGCAGCCGAGGGGTTAGCGACCCCCGTGAGGAGCAGTTCTTC,CASSRGVSDPREEQFF
TRBJ2-6,NA,NA,TRBV30,TGTGCCTGGCAGAGGAGCTCTGGGGCCAACGTCCTGACTTTC,CAWQRSSGANVLTF
TRBJ2-7,NA,TRBD1,TRBV7-2,TGTGCCAGCAGCTTGGCACCGGGACAGAGCTCCTACGAGCAGTACTTC,CASSLAPGQSSYEQYF
TRBJ2-1,NA,NA,TRBV19,TGTGCCAGTAGTAAACGGACAGTGGACAATGAGCAGTTCTTC,CASSKRTVDNEQFF
TRBJ2-3,NA,NA,TRBV7-2,TGTGCCAGCAGCTTGTTAAGTATAGTAAGAGATACGCAGTATTTT,CASSLLSIVRDTQYF
TRBJ1-3,NA,TRBD1,TRBV4-3,TGCGCCAGCAGCCAAGATCTGGGACAGGGAAGGGACACCATATATTTT,CASSQDLGQGRDTIYF
TRBJ1-1,NA,NA,TRBV18,TGTGCCAGCTCATCGGGGGTCATTAACACTGAAGCTTTCTTT,CASSSGVINTEAFF
TRBJ2-2,NA,NA,TRBV18,TGTGCCAGCTCACCACGACAAATTGACAGACTTAGGACCGGGGAGCTGTTTTTT,CASSPRQIDRLRTGELFF
TRBJ1-2,NA,TRBD1,TRBV29-1,TGCAGCGTTGAAGACTTTGACAGGGGAAAGGGTGGCTACACCTTC,CSVEDFDRGKGGYTF
TRBJ2-1,NA,TRBD1,TRBV9,TGTGCCAGCAGCGTCCTTACAGGGGCTGAGCAGTTCTTC,CASSVLTGAEQFF
TRBJ2-7,NA,TRBD2,TRBV10-3,TGTGCCATCAGTGACCCAGGGCGGGGGTCCTACGAGCAGTACTTC,CAISDPGRGSYEQYF
TRBJ2-7,NA,NA,TRBV4-3,TGCGCCAGCAGCCAAGATTTTACAGGGAAAATCTACGAGCAGTACTTC,CASSQDFTGKIYEQYF
TRBJ1-1,NA,NA,TRBV5-5,TGTGCCAGCAGCTTGGTTGCAGGGGCGGTCACTGAAGCTTTCTTT,CASSLVAGAVTEAFF
TRBJ1-3,NA,TRBD1,TRBV6-6,TGTGCCAGCAGTCCTCAACCTAGGGGGACAGGGACTGGAAACACCATATATTTT,CASSPQPRGTGTGNTIYF
TRBJ2-7,NA,TRBD2,TRBV19,TGTGCCAGTAGTATGGGACTAGCAATGGGTGAGCAGTACTTC,CASSMGLAMGEQYF
TRBJ2-1,NA,TRBD2,TRBV11-1,TGTGCCAGCAGCTTATCCGGACTAGCGGGGTGGAATGAGCAGTTCTTC,CASSLSGLAGWNEQFF
TRBJ2-3,NA,NA,TRBV6-4,TGTGCCAGCAGTGACTCAACAGCTAATAAAGGAGATACGCAGTATTTT,CASSDSTANKGDTQYF
TRBJ1-5,NA,TRBD1,TRBV4-3,TGCGCCAGCAGCCAAATGACAGGGAACAATCAGCCCCAGCATTTT,CASSQMTGNNQPQHF
TRBJ1-1,NA,TRBD1,TRBV7-2,TGTGCCAGCAGCTCCGGCCCGGGACAGGACAACACTGAAGCTTTCTTT,CASSSGPGQDNTEAFF
TRBJ2-7,NA,TRBD1,TRBV4-3,TGCGCCAGCAGCCAAGATCCAGGGGGCTCCTACGAGCAGTACTTC,CASSQDPGGSYEQYF
TRBJ2-3,NA,TRBD1,TRBV11-2,TGTGCCAGCAACTTAGGGACAGAGGTCACAGATACGCAGTATTTT,CASNLGTEVTDTQYF
TRBJ2-2,NA,NA,TRBV7-2,TGTGCCAGCAGCTTAGCCCTTGGGGCCGGGACCGGGGAGCTGTTTTTT,CASSLALGAGTGELFF
TRBJ1-2,NA,TRBD1,TRBV19,TGTGCCAGTAGGCGACAGGGGAACTATGGCTACACCTTC,CASRRQGNYGYTF
TRBJ2-1,NA,TRBD1,TRBV4-3,TGCGCCAGCAGCCAGCCGGACAGGGGAGGTAATGAGCAGTTCTTC,CASSQPDRGGNEQFF
TRBJ1-3,NA,NA,TRBV4-2,TGTGCCAGCAGCCAAGAGGCGGTCCTGAGCTCTGGAAACACCATATATTTT,CASSQEAVLSSGNTIYF
TRBJ1-2,NA,TRBD1,TRBV5-1,TGCGCCAGCAGCCGGGACAGGGACCTACTCAGTAACTATGGCTACACCTTC,CASSRDRDLLSNYGYTF
TRBJ2-3,many,NA,TRBV6-5,TGTGCCAGCACCAAGACTAGTGGGGCGGTAGATACGCAGTATTTT,CASTKTSGAVDTQYF
TRBJ2-7,many,TRBD1,TRBV19,TGTGCCAGTAGAGGACAGGGCGGCGAGCAGTACTTC,CASRGQGGEQYF
TRBJ1-1,once,NA,TRBV9,TGTGCCAGCAGCGTAATCCCGCGGAACACTGAAGCTTTCTTT,CASSVIPRNTEAFF
TRBJ1-1,NA,NA,TRBV5-5,TGTGCCAGCAGCTTGACAGGGACCACTGAAGCTTTCTTT,CASSLTGTTEAFF
TRBJ2-3,NA,NA,TRBV5-4,TGTGCCAGCAGTCCTGCTAGATTCTCCACAGATACGCAGTATTTT,CASSPARFSTDTQYF
TRBJ1-1,NA,TRBD1,TRBV29-1,TGCAGCGGGGTCATAGGACAGGGCAACACTGAAGCTTTCTTT,CSGVIGQGNTEAFF
TRBJ2-6,NA,TRBD2,TRBV24-1,TGTGCCACCAGTGACGCAGGACTAGCGGGGTTGGGCTCTGGGGCCAACGTCCTGACTTTC,CATSDAGLAGLGSGANVLTF
TRBJ2-2,NA,TRBD2,TRBV3-1/TRBV3-2,TGTGCCAGCAGCCGGGCAGGCCTAGCGGGGACCGGGGAGCTGTTTTTT,CASSRAGLAGTGELFF
TRBJ2-3,NA,TRBD2,TRBV7-9,TGTGCCAGCAGCTTTGGTAGCGGGAGCGGTACGCAGTATTTT,CASSFGSGSGTQYF
TRBJ1-6,NA,TRBD1,TRBV3-1/TRBV3-2,TGTGCCAGCAGCCTGGGGGGACAGGGGGGAAGGGCCCTCCACTTT,CASSLGGQGGRALHF
TRBJ2-1,NA,TRBD2,TRBV28,TGTGCCAGCAGTTTAAATCGCGGGGGTCTCTCCTACAATGAGCAGTTCTTC,CASSLNRGGLSYNEQFF
TRBJ1-3,NA,NA,TRBV7-9,TGTGCCAGCGAGCCCCCGGGGGGCTCTGGAAACACCATATATTTT,CASEPPGGSGNTIYF
TRBJ1-2,NA,TRBD1,TRBV6-2/TRBV6-3,TGTGCCAGCAGCTCGACAGGGAACTTAAATGGCTACACCTTC,CASSSTGNLNGYTF
TRBJ2-7,NA,NA,TRBV7-3,TGTGCCAGCAGCTTAGGGACCGGGAGCTCCTACGAGCAGTACTTC,CASSLGTGSSYEQYF
TRBJ1-6,NA,TRBD1,TRBV2,TGTGCCAGCGATGGGACAGGCAATTCACCCCTCCACTTT,CASDGTGNSPLHF
TRBJ1-1,NA,TRBD1,TRBV3-1/TRBV3-2,TGTGCCAGCAGTTTTACAGGGGATACTGAAGCTTTCTTT,CASSFTGDTEAFF
TRBJ1-1,once,NA,TRBV11-3,TGTGCCAGCAGCTTAGGCGGCTCCCGGGGAACTGAAGCTTTCTTT,CASSLGGSRGTEAFF
TRBJ1-1,NA,TRBD1,TRBV5-1,TGCGCCAGCAGCTTACAGGGGTTATTGCCTGAAGCTTTCTTT,CASSLQGLLPEAFF
TRBJ2-1,NA,NA,TRBV3-1/TRBV3-2,TGTGCCAGCAGCGCCGGGGAGCACAATGAGCAGTTCTTC,CASSAGEHNEQFF
TRBJ1-2,once,TRBD1,TRBV30,TGTGCCTGGAGACGGGACAGGGGGTATTCATATGGCTACACCTTC,CAWRRDRGYSYGYTF
TRBJ1-2,NA,NA,TRBV3-1/TRBV3-2,TGTGCCAGCAGCCTTTCACAGGCCGGAAATGGCTACACCTTC,CASSLSQAGNGYTF
TRBJ2-5,few,NA,TRBV7-9,TGTGCCAGCAGCACCGCCTCGGCAGGGGGGCGCGAGACCCAGTACTTC,CASSTASAGGRETQYF
TRBJ1-3,NA,NA,TRBV25-1,TGTGCCAGCCAACCGGGAGGCTCTGGAAACACCATATATTTT,CASQPGGSGNTIYF
TRBJ2-3,few,NA,TRBV7-3,TGTGCCAGCAGCCCCGGAATAACGGGAGATACGCAGTATTTT,CASSPGITGDTQYF
TRBJ2-7,NA,NA,TRBV3-1/TRBV3-2,TGTGCCAGCAGCCCAAGGGTCCAGGGGGCCAGCGGGAGGCTTAACGAGCAGTACTTC,CASSPRVQGASGRLNEQYF
TRBJ2-7,NA,NA,TRBV4-2,TGTGCCAGCAGCCAAGATCCCCAGGGTGGCTACGAGCAGTACTTC,CASSQDPQGGYEQYF
TRBJ2-2,NA,NA,TRBV19,TGTGCCACCCGACAGATCGCGAACACCGGGGAGCTGTTTTTT,CATRQIANTGELFF
TRBJ1-6,NA,NA,TRBV2,TGTGCCAGCATGGGGCAGGGAAGCTCACCCCTCCACTTT,CASMGQGSSPLHF
TRBJ2-4,NA,NA,TRBV6-5,TGTGCCAGCAGGAGATTAGCCAAAAACATTCAGTACTTC,CASRRLAKNIQYF